The clone carrying this T cell receptor (beta chain) was observed many times. A much larger clone differs by one base, so this may be a read error. V was trimmed by 0 bases and J by 4 bases, leaving 6 bases between them. The CDR3 runs 13 residues. CDR1 and CDR2 (germline): MNHEY, SVGAGI. Amplified TCR beta CDR3 regions came from RNA transcripts. Carried out on the TCR CDR3, a first-round RT-PCR used the HTBI primer set. Via MiXCR, TCRdb re-called the multiplex PCR reads, giving one row per CDR3 protein. The sample records more than 500,000 distinct CDR3 sequences, about 15% being singletons. The data were obtained in a study of T cells in Graves' hyperthyroidism and ophthalmopathy. Exclusion followed for patients with uncontrolled infection, other autoimmune disease, pregnancy or lactation.

Specimen: blood. This clonotype was obtained from a woman aged 40-49 years with Graves' ophthalmopathy. V is TRBV6-5 and J is TRBJ1-1; D remains ambiguous. CDR3 coding DNA: TGTGCCAGCAGTTACTCGAAGGCCACTGAAGCTTTCTTT. Translating gives CASSYSKATEAFF.